Below, one T cell receptor (beta chain) is given with its context. TCRdb keeps only in-frame clones here, not all; method: immunoSEQ multiplex PCR. The sample holds approximately 28,000 clones; around 92% are singletons and the top ten take under 3.5%. This entry belongs to a study of blood T cell repertoires in COVID-19. Study context: Samples representing acute and convalescent COVID-19 were sourced from the United States, Italy and Spain.

The CDR3 covers 12 residues. V lost 8 bases and J lost 3; bases outside the gene matches: 3. From germline, CDR1 is SNHLY and CDR2 FYNNEI. This TCR was recovered from a human donor in a cohort sampled during active COVID-19. The V and J genes are TRBV2 and TRBJ2-7; 8 positions match TRBD1. The sequencing input was peripheral blood. CDR3 DNA sequence: TGTGCCAGCTTAGGGACAGGCTACGAGCAGTACGTC. This sequence encodes CASLGTGYEQYV.